A selection of T cell receptor beta chains follows, all from one sample in a study of cytomegalovirus exposure and HLA in healthy donors. This table comes from immunoSEQ multiplex PCR, and its TCRdb copy is limited to in-frame clones, with some not included. The data hold about 71,000 clones, with roughly 64% observed a single time. The sequencing input was PBMCs. The receptor set was obtained from a man between 40 and 49 years old in good health and CMV-seropositive. Each CDR3 is given with its conserved first and last residue. D genes are given only for firm matches. A clone size is listed for some rows: how often the clone was seen (once, few, many), or a class if it is expanded.

cdr3_length: 14
j_call: TRBJ1-4
v_call: TRBV19
d_call: -
clone_size: -
cdr3_nt: TGTGCCAGTACTCGCCGGGTCGAGAATGAAAAACTGTTTTTT
cdr3_aa: CASTRRVENEKLFF

cdr3_length: 16
j_call: TRBJ1-3
v_call: TRBV6-5
d_call: -
clone_size: few
cdr3_nt: TGTGCCAGCAGTTTGGGACTCCCGAGCTCTGGAAACACCATATATTTT
cdr3_aa: CASSLGLPSSGNTIYF

cdr3_length: 14
j_call: TRBJ1-1
v_call: TRBV25-1
d_call: TRBD1
clone_size: once
cdr3_nt: TGTGCCAGCAGTCCCGGACAGGGTGAAACTGAAGCTTTCTTT
cdr3_aa: CASSPGQGETEAFF

cdr3_length: 14
j_call: TRBJ2-1
v_call: TRBV30
d_call: TRBD2
clone_size: -
cdr3_nt: TGTGCCTGGTCTAGCGGGGGGTCCTACAATGAGCAGTTCTTC
cdr3_aa: CAWSSGGSYNEQFF

cdr3_length: 15
j_call: TRBJ2-2
v_call: TRBV5-1
d_call: TRBD1
clone_size: -
cdr3_nt: TGCGCCAGCAGCCTGGACAGGGGGGACACCGGGGAGCTGTTTTTT
cdr3_aa: CASSLDRGDTGELFF

cdr3_length: 13
j_call: TRBJ1-5
v_call: TRBV29-1
d_call: -
clone_size: once
cdr3_nt: TGCAGCGTAGCGGACAGCCCCAATCAGCCCCAGCATTTT
cdr3_aa: CSVADSPNQPQHF

cdr3_length: 12
j_call: TRBJ2-7
v_call: TRBV5-1
d_call: -
clone_size: -
cdr3_nt: TGCGCCAGCAGCGAACTAACAGGCGAGCAGTACTTC
cdr3_aa: CASSELTGEQYF

cdr3_length: 14
j_call: TRBJ1-2
v_call: TRBV6-1
d_call: TRBD1
clone_size: -
cdr3_nt: TGTGCCAGCAGGACGGGACAGGCCTACTATGGCTACACCTTC
cdr3_aa: CASRTGQAYYGYTF

cdr3_length: 18
j_call: TRBJ1-1
v_call: TRBV21-1
d_call: -
clone_size: -
cdr3_nt: TGTGCCAGCAGCAAAGTTATAAGGTGTCAGACAGGGGGCACTGAAGCTTTCTTT
cdr3_aa: CASSKVIRCQTGGTEAFF

cdr3_length: 17
j_call: TRBJ2-5
v_call: TRBV2
d_call: -
clone_size: few
cdr3_nt: TGTGCCAGCAGTGGTGGGATCAACCCCCGGGGAGGAGAGACCCAGTACTTC
cdr3_aa: CASSGGINPRGGETQYF

cdr3_length: 12
j_call: TRBJ1-1
v_call: TRBV7-9
d_call: -
clone_size: -
cdr3_nt: TGTGCCAGCAGCTTATGGGGAGACGAAGCTTTCTTT
cdr3_aa: CASSLWGDEAFF

cdr3_length: 13
j_call: TRBJ2-7
v_call: TRBV27
d_call: -
clone_size: -
cdr3_nt: TGTGCCAGCAGTTTAGCGAGCTCCTACGAGCAGTACTTC
cdr3_aa: CASSLASSYEQYF

cdr3_length: 12
j_call: TRBJ2-2
v_call: TRBV7-3
d_call: -
clone_size: -
cdr3_nt: TGTGCCATCAGGTCAGGAGGCGGGGAGCTGTTTTTT
cdr3_aa: CAIRSGGGELFF

cdr3_length: 14
j_call: TRBJ2-5
v_call: TRBV5-1
d_call: -
clone_size: few
cdr3_nt: TGCGCCAGCTACAATCAAAGGGGTCGAGAGACCCAGTACTTC
cdr3_aa: CASYNQRGRETQYF

cdr3_length: 17
j_call: TRBJ2-3
v_call: TRBV5-6
d_call: -
clone_size: once
cdr3_nt: TGTGCCAGCAGCCTCCAGCGGGGAGGGGGGTTTCCAGATACGCAGTATTTT
cdr3_aa: CASSLQRGGGFPDTQYF

cdr3_length: 15
j_call: TRBJ2-1
v_call: TRBV5-6
d_call: TRBD2
clone_size: -
cdr3_nt: TGTGCCAGCAGCTTGACTAGCGGGGCGTACAATGAGCAGTTCTTC
cdr3_aa: CASSLTSGAYNEQFF

cdr3_length: 16
j_call: TRBJ1-2
v_call: TRBV4-3
d_call: TRBD1
clone_size: -
cdr3_nt: TGCGCCAGCAGCCAGAAGACAGGGGTTTTTGACTATGGCTACACCTTC
cdr3_aa: CASSQKTGVFDYGYTF

cdr3_length: 15
j_call: TRBJ2-7
v_call: TRBV10-1
d_call: TRBD1
clone_size: -
cdr3_nt: TGCGCCAGCAGTGCAAAGGGACAGGTTGACTACGAGCAGTACTTC
cdr3_aa: CASSAKGQVDYEQYF

cdr3_length: 15
j_call: TRBJ2-5
v_call: TRBV28
d_call: -
clone_size: -
cdr3_nt: TGTGCCAGCAGCCGACAAGGGGCTGCTCGAGAGACCCAGTACTTC
cdr3_aa: CASSRQGAARETQYF

cdr3_length: 15
j_call: TRBJ2-1
v_call: TRBV19
d_call: TRBD1
clone_size: -
cdr3_nt: TGTGCCTCCAATTCTGGGACAGGGGTCAACAATGAGCAGTTCTTC
cdr3_aa: CASNSGTGVNNEQFF

cdr3_length: 14
j_call: TRBJ1-2
v_call: TRBV5-6
d_call: -
clone_size: -
cdr3_nt: TGTGCCAGCAGTCCTGACAGAACTAACTATGGCTACACCTTC
cdr3_aa: CASSPDRTNYGYTF

cdr3_length: 13
j_call: TRBJ2-2
v_call: TRBV7-7
d_call: TRBD1
clone_size: -
cdr3_nt: TGTGCTTTCGGCGGACAGGGCGGCGGGGAGCTGTTTTTT
cdr3_aa: CAFGGQGGGELFF

cdr3_length: 15
j_call: TRBJ2-7
v_call: TRBV6-5
d_call: TRBD2
clone_size: -
cdr3_nt: TGTGCCAGCAGTTACTCCGGGACTAGCGCCTACGAGCAGTACTTC
cdr3_aa: CASSYSGTSAYEQYF

cdr3_length: 12
j_call: TRBJ1-1
v_call: TRBV7-2
d_call: -
clone_size: -
cdr3_nt: TGTGCCAGCAGCCCTATCCGGACTGAAGCTTTCTTT
cdr3_aa: CASSPIRTEAFF

cdr3_length: 15
j_call: TRBJ1-1
v_call: TRBV29-1
d_call: TRBD1
clone_size: few
cdr3_nt: TGCAGCGTTGGGGACCTACAGGGGGCGAGCACTGAAGCTTTCTTT
cdr3_aa: CSVGDLQGASTEAFF

cdr3_length: 13
j_call: TRBJ1-1
v_call: TRBV29-1
d_call: TRBD1
clone_size: -
cdr3_nt: TGCAGCATGACAGGGGGTCTTGTCACTGAAGCTTTCTTT
cdr3_aa: CSMTGGLVTEAFF

cdr3_length: 14
j_call: TRBJ1-6
v_call: TRBV11-2
d_call: TRBD1
clone_size: -
cdr3_nt: TGTGCCAGCAGCTTAGGGACAGGGGTTTCACCCCTCCACTTT
cdr3_aa: CASSLGTGVSPLHF

cdr3_length: 14
j_call: TRBJ1-2
v_call: TRBV29-1
d_call: -
clone_size: -
cdr3_nt: TGCAGCGTTGATCGGCGGGGGGCAATGGAAGGCTACACCTTC
cdr3_aa: CSVDRRGAMEGYTF

cdr3_length: 13
j_call: TRBJ1-1
v_call: TRBV6-4
d_call: TRBD1
clone_size: -
cdr3_nt: TGTGCCAGCAGTGACCGACAGGGCACTGAAGCTTTCTTT
cdr3_aa: CASSDRQGTEAFF

cdr3_length: 13
j_call: TRBJ1-4
v_call: TRBV29-1
d_call: -
clone_size: -
cdr3_nt: TGCAGCGTTGGAGTGGGGGGAGGTGAAAAACTGTTTTTT
cdr3_aa: CSVGVGGGEKLFF

cdr3_length: 14
j_call: TRBJ1-1
v_call: TRBV14
d_call: -
clone_size: -
cdr3_nt: TGTGCCAGCAGCCAAGAGGGGGCTCGGTCTGAAGCTTTCTTT
cdr3_aa: CASSQEGARSEAFF

cdr3_length: 12
j_call: TRBJ2-3
v_call: TRBV7-6
d_call: -
clone_size: -
cdr3_nt: TGTGCCAGCAGCTTTAATAGGGACTTCTTTTATTTT
cdr3_aa: CASSFNRDFFYF

cdr3_length: 11
j_call: TRBJ1-1
v_call: TRBV20-1
d_call: -
clone_size: once
cdr3_nt: TGCAGTGCCAGTGGAGGGGCTGAAGCTTTCTTT
cdr3_aa: CSASGGAEAFF